The following is a T cell receptor beta chain sequence with its context. Antigen specificity is unknown. This specimen comes from a study of T cell responses to AZD1222 COVID-19 vaccine. At the level of the study: Second-dose timings of about 4 or about 12 weeks were pooled.

In germline, CDR1 is SGHDT, CDR2 YYEEEE. This CDR3 contains 14 residues. V shed 5 bases and J shed 4 bases, with 15 bases lying between them. Study results and caveats: CD4 TCRs linked to vaccination spanned spike, dominating at 160-218 and 743-854.

Sequencing used immunoSEQ multiplex PCR; TCRdb keeps in-frame clones, though not all of them. The table includes approximately 160,000 clones, less than 95% detected once. The sequence was collected from an adult in good health. This chain uses TRBV5-6 with TRBJ1-2, with a tentative D call TRBD1 (6 bases). Specimen: peripheral blood, collected on day 0 of AZD1222 vaccination. CDR3 DNA: TGTGCCAGCAGGCGGGGGGCCCTGGGCTATGGCTACACCTTC. Protein: CASRRGALGYGYTF.